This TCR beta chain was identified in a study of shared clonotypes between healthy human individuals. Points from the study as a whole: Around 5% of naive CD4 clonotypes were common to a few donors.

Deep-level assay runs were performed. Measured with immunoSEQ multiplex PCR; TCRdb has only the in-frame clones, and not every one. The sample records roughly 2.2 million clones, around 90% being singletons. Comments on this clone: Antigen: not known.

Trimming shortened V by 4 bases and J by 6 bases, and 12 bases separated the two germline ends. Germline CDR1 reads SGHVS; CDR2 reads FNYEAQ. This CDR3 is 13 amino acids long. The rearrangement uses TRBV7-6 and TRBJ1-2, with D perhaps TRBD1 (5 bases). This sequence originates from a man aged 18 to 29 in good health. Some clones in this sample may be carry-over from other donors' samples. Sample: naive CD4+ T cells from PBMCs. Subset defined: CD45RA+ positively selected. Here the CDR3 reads CASSSGPRNGYTF. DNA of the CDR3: TGTGCCAGCAGCTCGGGACCTCGCAATGGCTACACCTTC.